Presented here are 19 T cell receptor beta chains from one specimen sequenced in a study of blood T cell repertoires in COVID-19. Sequenced by immunoSEQ multiplex PCR; TCRdb stores in-frame clones only, minus some. The sample consists of about 400,000 clones, 85% to 90% of them appearing once. Sequencing was carried out using PBMCs or T cells enriched from blood (not recorded which). Receptors originate from a woman in her 30s who had recovered from COVID-19.

In its sample, this clone was seen a few times. V is TRBV15 and J is TRBJ1-1; tentative D call: TRBD1 (5 bases). Germline V gene data show CDR1 as LNHNV and CDR2 as YYDKDF (reference sequence). V gave up 0 bases and J gave up 7 bases, with 6 bases separating them. The CDR3 sequence is 12 residues long. CDR3 bases: TGTGCCACCAGCAGAGACCAGGGTGAAGCTTTCTTT. This gives the protein CATSRDQGEAFF.

This sequence joins TRBV2 and TRBJ1-2; TRBD1 matches at 8 bases. Trimming at V came to 6 bases and at J to 6 bases, leaving 12 bases not matched to a gene. CDR1 and CDR2 from the germline V gene are SNHLY and FYNNEI. The CDR3 loop spans 15 amino acids. The CDR3 DNA reads as TGTGCCAGCAGCCCCACGGACAGGGAGAGGCATGGCTACACCTTC. Translated: CASSPTDRERHGYTF.

The chain employs TRBV5-4 and TRBJ2-5, with 8 positions matching TRBD2. The CDR3 runs to 15 residues. V dropped 4 bases and J dropped 4; count of bases not matched to a gene: 9. Germline loops: CDR1 SGHNT, CDR2 YYREEE (reference sequence). The CDR3 loop is CASSRSGGGGETQYF. CDR3 coding DNA: TGTGCCAGCAGCCGTTCGGGGGGGGGTGGAGAGACCCAGTACTTC.

The chain carries TRBV5-1 and TRBJ1-1; 7 bases are a match to TRBD1. Trimming at V came to 4 bases and at J to 4 bases, leaving 4 bases not matched to a gene. Germline lookup yields CDR1 SGHRS and CDR2 YFSETQ. The CDR3 is 13 amino acids. CDR3 nucleotides: TGCGCCAGCAGCCGACAGGGATTCACTGAAGCTTTCTTT. It yields the protein CASSRQGFTEAFF. Looking up the rest from reference TRBV5-1 and TRBJ1-1 gives the full variable domain: KAGVTQTPRYLIKTRGQQVTLSCSPISGHRSVSWYQQTPGQGLQFLFEYFSETQRNKGNFPGRFSGRQFSNSRSEMNVSTLELGDSALYLCASSRQGFTEAFFGQGTRLTVV.

The chain recombines TRBV5-1 with TRBJ1-2, with 7 bases fitting TRBD1. Germline loops: CDR1 SGHRS, CDR2 YFSETQ. This CDR3 is built from 15 residues. V shed 3 bases, J shed 4 bases, and the junction held 9 bases outside the gene matches. In DNA, the CDR3 is TGCGCCAGCAGCTCCGGACAGGCCCTGAGCTATGGCTACACCTTC. It specifies CASSSGQALSYGYTF.

This sequence joins TRBV5-1 and TRBJ2-2; weak D call: TRBD1 (5 bases). V lost 4 bases and J lost 6, with 13 bases in between. The CDR3 extends over 14 amino acids. From germline, CDR1 is SGHRS and CDR2 YFSETQ. Written as DNA, the CDR3 is TGCGCCAGCAGCGGGGCTAATTCCGCCGGGGAGCTGTTTTTT. As protein: CASSGANSAGELFF.

A single count supports this clone. The CDR3 coding sequence is TGTGCCAGCTCACCGACGGGACAGGAACGTCAGCCCCAGCATTTT. Encoded protein: CASSPTGQERQPQHF. The rearrangement joins TRBV18 to TRBJ1-5; 8 nucleotides match TRBD1. The germline V gene encodes CDR1 KGHSH and CDR2 LQKENI. CDR3 length equals 15 residues. After removal of 3 bases from V and 6 bases from J, the junction contained 7 bases not matched to a gene.

V usage is TRBV28 and J usage is TRBJ2-5; TRBD2 matches at 10 bases. CDR3 length equals 16 residues. In germline, CDR1 is MDHEN, CDR2 SYDVKM. The ends lost 4 bases at V and 1 base at J; junction bases unmatched: 6. DNA of the CDR3: TGTGCCAGCAGTTCCCCCCGGACTAGCGGCCAAGAGACCCAGTACTTC. Translation: CASSSPRTSGQETQYF.

A note on this clone: The sample holds other DNA sequences that translate to the same CDR3. The chain is built from TRBV6-1 and TRBJ1-1, with TRBD1 identical over 7 bases. V dropped 1 base and J dropped 1; count of bases not matched to a gene: 3. CDR3 length: 15 residues. From germline, CDR1 is MNHNS and CDR2 SASEGT. The CDR3 reads CASSEVRGRNTEAFF. The CDR3 DNA sequence: TGTGCCAGCAGTGAAGTAAGGGGGCGGAACACTGAAGCTTTCTTT.

The chain combines TRBV5-4 with TRBJ2-1; 8 nucleotides line up with TRBD2. CDR1 and CDR2 (germline): SGHNT, YYREEE (reference sequence). V was pared by 5 bases and J by 0 bases, with 4 bases of the junction left unmatched. The CDR3 runs to 15 residues. This CDR3 is CASRPTSDSYNEQFF. The CDR3 bases are TGTGCCAGCAGACCGACTAGCGACTCCTACAATGAGCAGTTCTTC.

This clone showed up just once. The chain uses TRBV6-5 and TRBJ1-6, with D maybe TRBD1 (5 bases). Trimming cost V 6 bases and J 3 bases, with 12 bases left between them. The CDR3 length is 15 residues. The germline V gene encodes CDR1 MNHEY and CDR2 SVGAGI. The CDR3 coding sequence is TGTGCCAGCAGGGCCAGGGTGGACTATAATTCACCCCTCCACTTT. Its translation: CASRARVDYNSPLHF.

The rearrangement uses TRBV7-8 and TRBJ1-2; no firm D call. CDR3 length equals 14 residues. The V gene's germline CDR1 is SGHVS and CDR2 FQNEAQ. The V end lost 2 bases, the J end lost 4 bases, and 11 bases lay between the germline ends. The CDR3 loop reads CASSLSGGGYGYTF. The CDR3 nucleotides read TGTGCCAGCAGCTTAAGTGGAGGAGGCTATGGCTACACCTTC.

The chain joins TRBV19 to TRBJ1-5, with D possibly matching TRBD1 (6 bases). CDR3 length: 15 residues. Per germline, CDR1 LNHDA and CDR2 SQIVND (reference sequence). Trimming stripped 4 bases from V and 1 base from J, with 11 bases between. The CDR3 region is CASSRSGVSNQPQHF. The CDR3, as DNA: TGTGCCAGTAGTAGGTCAGGGGTGAGCAATCAGCCCCAGCATTTT.

The chain recombines TRBV21-1 with TRBJ1-5. TRBV21-1 is assigned pseudogene status. The CDR3 spans 16 residues. The DNA of the CDR3 is TGTGCCAGCAGCGGTTGGCAGAACTATAGCAATCAGCCCCAGCATTTT. It translates to CASSGWQNYSNQPQHF.

The V and J genes are TRBV30 and TRBJ2-7; 8 positions match TRBD1. V shed 4 bases, J shed 1 base, and the junction held 3 bases outside the gene matches. The CDR3 length is 13 residues. In germline, CDR1 is GTSNPN, CDR2 SVGIG (reference sequence). CDR3 residues: CAWNRDRSYEQYF. The CDR3 DNA follows: TGTGCCTGGAACAGGGACAGGTCCTACGAGCAGTACTTC.

This clone was seen once. The gene calls are TRBV18 and TRBJ1-6; no firm D call. CDR1 is KGHSH and CDR2 is LQKENI in the germline V gene. Trimming removed 1 base at V and 9 bases at J, with 13 bases between. This CDR3 comprises 15 residues. The CDR3 protein is CASSPRAGDGSPLHF. CDR3 DNA: TGTGCCAGCTCACCACGGGCCGGGGATGGTTCACCCCTCCACTTT.

This chain's CDR3 is CASSLDRGTTDTQYF. The DNA of the CDR3 is TGCGCCAGCAGCTTGGACAGGGGTACCACAGATACGCAGTATTTT. The chain uses TRBV5-1 and TRBJ2-3, with 7 bases matching TRBD1. CDR3 size: 15 residues. Germline trimming cut 0 bases from V and 2 bases from J; bases unmatched to any gene: 3. Germline V gives CDR1 SGHRS, CDR2 YFSETQ.

This clone was seen a few times. This chain joins TRBV28 and TRBJ1-4; unclear D gene. V was shortened by 5 bases and J by 5 bases, with 12 bases between the two germline ends. The CDR3 runs 14 residues. CDR1 is MDHEN and CDR2 is SYDVKM in the germline V gene. In nucleotides, the CDR3 is TGTGCCAGCAGTACACATAGCCGGAATGAAAAACTGTTTTTT. Its translation is CASSTHSRNEKLFF.

The chain links TRBV11-1 to TRBJ2-7; 7 bases are a match to TRBD1. Per the germline V gene, CDR1 is SGHAT and CDR2 is FQDESV (reference sequence). V was clipped by 5 bases and J by 1 base; unmatched bases: 11. The CDR3 sequence is 16 residues long. CDR3 loop: CASSPRDSDVSYEQYF. CDR3 coding DNA: TGTGCCAGCAGCCCCCGGGACAGCGATGTATCCTACGAGCAGTACTTC.